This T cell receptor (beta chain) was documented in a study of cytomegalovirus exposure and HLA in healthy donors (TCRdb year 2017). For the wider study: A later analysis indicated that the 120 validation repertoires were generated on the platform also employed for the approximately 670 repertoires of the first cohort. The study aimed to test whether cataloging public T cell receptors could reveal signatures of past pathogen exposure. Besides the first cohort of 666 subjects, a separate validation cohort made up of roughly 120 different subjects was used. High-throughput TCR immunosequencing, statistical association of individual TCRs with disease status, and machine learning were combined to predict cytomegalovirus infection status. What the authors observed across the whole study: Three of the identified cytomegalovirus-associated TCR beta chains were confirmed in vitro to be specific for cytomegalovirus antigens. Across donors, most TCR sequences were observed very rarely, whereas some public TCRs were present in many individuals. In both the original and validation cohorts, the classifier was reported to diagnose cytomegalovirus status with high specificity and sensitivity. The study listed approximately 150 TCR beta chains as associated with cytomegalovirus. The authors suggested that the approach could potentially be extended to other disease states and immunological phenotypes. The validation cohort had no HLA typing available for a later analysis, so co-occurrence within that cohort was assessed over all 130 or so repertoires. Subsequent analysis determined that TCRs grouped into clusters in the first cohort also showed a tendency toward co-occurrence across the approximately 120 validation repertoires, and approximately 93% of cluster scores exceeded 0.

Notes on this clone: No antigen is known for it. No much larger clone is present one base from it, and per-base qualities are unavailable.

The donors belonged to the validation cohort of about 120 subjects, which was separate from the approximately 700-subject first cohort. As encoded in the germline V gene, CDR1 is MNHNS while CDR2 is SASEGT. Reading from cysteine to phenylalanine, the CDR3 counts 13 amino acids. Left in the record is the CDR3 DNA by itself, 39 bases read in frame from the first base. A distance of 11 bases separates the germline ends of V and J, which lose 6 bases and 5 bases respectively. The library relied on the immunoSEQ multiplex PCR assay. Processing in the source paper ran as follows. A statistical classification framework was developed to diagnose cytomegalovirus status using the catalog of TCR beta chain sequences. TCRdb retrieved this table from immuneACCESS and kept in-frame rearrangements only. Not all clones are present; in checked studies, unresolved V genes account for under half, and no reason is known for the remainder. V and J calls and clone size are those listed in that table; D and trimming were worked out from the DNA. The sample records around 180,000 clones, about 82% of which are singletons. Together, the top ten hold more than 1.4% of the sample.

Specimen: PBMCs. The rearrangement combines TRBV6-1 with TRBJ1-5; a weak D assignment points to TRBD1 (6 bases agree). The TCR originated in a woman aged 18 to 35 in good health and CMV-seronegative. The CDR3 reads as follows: CASREGGYQPQHF. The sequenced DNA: TGTGCCAGCAGGGAGGGGGGGTATCAGCCCCAGCATTTT.